This is a list of T cell receptor beta chains from one sample in a study of blood T cell repertoires in COVID-19. This table comes from immunoSEQ multiplex PCR, and its TCRdb copy is limited to in-frame clones, with some not included. The table shows around 200,000 clones, with around 82% occurring only once. What was sequenced was PBMCs or T cells enriched from blood (not recorded which). The origin of the receptors is a woman aged 40 to 50 with acute COVID-19. The CDR3 runs from the conserved cysteine through the conserved F or W. The listing skips clone size in some rows; elsewhere it reads once, few, many or a size class.

>14|once|TRBV7-2
CASSLEGGDYGYTF
>14|-|TRBV9
CASTLSATNEKLFF
>14|once|TRBV19
CASSGGEGHSPLHF
>19|-|TRBV5-6
CASSPGPLAGGWGNQPQHF
>15|-|TRBV5-1
CASSSQSLALGTQYF
>14|-|TRBV6-4
CASSDSGGTQPQHF
>16|-|TRBV5-6
CASSGLTPGSTDTQYF
>14|-|TRBV6-5
CASRDFSYNSPLHF
>13|-|TRBV12-3/TRBV12-4
CASSRGQPKGAFF
>14|-|TRBV7-2
CASSQGQGGYGYTF
>18|-|TRBV9
CASSGEGGGGSSYNEQFF
>14|-|TRBV29-1
CSVDGQTGFDEQFF
>15|-|TRBV15
CATSRNYEAGNEQFF